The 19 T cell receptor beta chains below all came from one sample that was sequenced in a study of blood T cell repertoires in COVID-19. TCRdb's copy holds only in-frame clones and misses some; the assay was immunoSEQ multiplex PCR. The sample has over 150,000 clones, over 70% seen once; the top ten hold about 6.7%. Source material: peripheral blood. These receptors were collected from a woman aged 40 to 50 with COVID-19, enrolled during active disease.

This CDR3 is CASSHRTGTGGREQYF. CDR3 DNA sequence: TGTGCCAGCAGCCACCGAACCGGGACAGGGGGCCGCGAGCAGTACTTC. The chain couples TRBV3-1 (or the pseudogene TRBV3-2) to TRBJ2-7; TRBD1 matches at 12 bases. The CDR3 length is 16 residues. Germline V gene sequence: CDR1 LGHDT, CDR2 YNNKEL (reference sequence). V lost 3 bases to trimming and J lost 6 bases; unmatched junction nucleotides: 9.

The CDR3 sequence is CASSPPQGAGANVLTF. CDR3 sequence (DNA): TGTGCCAGCTCACCTCCACAGGGGGCTGGGGCCAACGTCCTGACTTTC. This sequence joins TRBV18 and TRBJ2-6; 8 bases are a match to TRBD1. CDR3 length equals 16 residues. The J segment lost 2 bases and the V segment lost 3 bases, leaving 3 bases of the junction unmatched. CDR1 and CDR2 from the germline V gene are KGHSH and LQKENI.

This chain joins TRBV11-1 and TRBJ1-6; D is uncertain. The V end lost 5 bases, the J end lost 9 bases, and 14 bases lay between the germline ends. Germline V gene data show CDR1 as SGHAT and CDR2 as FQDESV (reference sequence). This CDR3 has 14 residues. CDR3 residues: CASSRTVYVSPLHF. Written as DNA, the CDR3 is TGTGCCAGCAGCCGCACAGTCTACGTTTCACCCCTCCACTTT.

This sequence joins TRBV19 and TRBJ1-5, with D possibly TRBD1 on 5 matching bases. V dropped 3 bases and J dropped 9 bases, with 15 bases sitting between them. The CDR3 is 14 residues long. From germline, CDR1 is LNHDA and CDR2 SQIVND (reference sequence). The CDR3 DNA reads TGTGCCAGTAGTATCGGGACTCCCTCGGGGCCCCAGCATTTT. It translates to CASSIGTPSGPQHF.

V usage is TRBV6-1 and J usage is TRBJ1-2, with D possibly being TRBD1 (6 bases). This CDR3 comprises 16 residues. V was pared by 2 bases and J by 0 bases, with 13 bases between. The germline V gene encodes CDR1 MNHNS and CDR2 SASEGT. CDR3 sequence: CASSERQDSSNYGYTF. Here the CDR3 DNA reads TGTGCCAGCAGTGAACGACAGGATTCTTCTAACTATGGCTACACCTTC.

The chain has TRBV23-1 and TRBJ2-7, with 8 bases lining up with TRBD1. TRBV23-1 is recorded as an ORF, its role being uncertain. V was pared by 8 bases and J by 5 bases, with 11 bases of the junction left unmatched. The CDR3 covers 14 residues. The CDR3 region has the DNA TGCGCCAGCGCCCCCGGTGACAGGGGCCACGAGCAGTACTTC. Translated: CASAPGDRGHEQYF.

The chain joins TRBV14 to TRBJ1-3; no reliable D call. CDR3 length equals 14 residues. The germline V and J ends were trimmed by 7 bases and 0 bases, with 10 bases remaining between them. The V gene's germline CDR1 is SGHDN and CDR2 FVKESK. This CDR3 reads CASTDWLSGNTIYF. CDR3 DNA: TGTGCCAGCACAGACTGGCTCTCTGGAAACACCATATATTTT.

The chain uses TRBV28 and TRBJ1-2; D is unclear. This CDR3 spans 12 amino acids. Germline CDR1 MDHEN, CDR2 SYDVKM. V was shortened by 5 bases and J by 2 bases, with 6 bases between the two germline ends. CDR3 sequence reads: CASSPPNYGYTF. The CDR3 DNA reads TGTGCCAGCAGTCCCCCGAACTATGGCTACACCTTC.

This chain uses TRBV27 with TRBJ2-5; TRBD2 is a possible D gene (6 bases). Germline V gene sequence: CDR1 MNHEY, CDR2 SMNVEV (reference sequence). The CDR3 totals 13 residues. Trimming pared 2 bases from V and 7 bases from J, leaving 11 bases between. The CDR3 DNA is TGTGCCAGCAGTTTAACTCGACTAGGGACCCAGTACTTC. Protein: CASSLTRLGTQYF.

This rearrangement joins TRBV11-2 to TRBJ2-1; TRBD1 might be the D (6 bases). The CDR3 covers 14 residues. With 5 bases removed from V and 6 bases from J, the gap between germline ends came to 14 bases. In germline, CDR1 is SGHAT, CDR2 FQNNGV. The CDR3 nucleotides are TGTGCCAGCAGCCCGACAGGAGGACTCAATGAGCAGTTCTTC. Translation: CASSPTGGLNEQFF.

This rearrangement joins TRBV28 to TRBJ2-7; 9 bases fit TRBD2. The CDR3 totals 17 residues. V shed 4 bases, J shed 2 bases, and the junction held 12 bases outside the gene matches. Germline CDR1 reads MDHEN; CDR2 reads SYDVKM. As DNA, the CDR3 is TGTGCCAGCAGTTCCCCCACCAGCGGGGGGCTTACCTACGAGCAGTACTTC. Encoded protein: CASSSPTSGGLTYEQYF.

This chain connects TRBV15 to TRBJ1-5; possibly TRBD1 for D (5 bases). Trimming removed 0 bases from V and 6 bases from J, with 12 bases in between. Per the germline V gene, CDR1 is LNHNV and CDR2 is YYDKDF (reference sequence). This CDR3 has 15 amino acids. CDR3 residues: CATSREAGHGQPQHF. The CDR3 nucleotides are TGTGCCACCAGCAGAGAGGCGGGGCACGGTCAGCCCCAGCATTTT. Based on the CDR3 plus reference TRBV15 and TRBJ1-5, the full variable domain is DAMVIQNPRYQVTQFGKPVTLSCSQTLNHNVMYWYQQKSSQAPKLLFHYYDKDFNNEADTPDNFQSRRPNTSFCFLDIRSPGLGDTAMYLCATSREAGHGQPQHFGDGTRLSIL.

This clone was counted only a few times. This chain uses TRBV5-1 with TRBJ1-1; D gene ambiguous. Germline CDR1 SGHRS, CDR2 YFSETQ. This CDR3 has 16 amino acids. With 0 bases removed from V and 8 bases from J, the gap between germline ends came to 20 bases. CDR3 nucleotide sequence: TGCGCCAGCAGCTTGGATTCGGCAGCCTCTGTCAGGGAAGCTTTCTTT. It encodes CASSLDSAASVREAFF.

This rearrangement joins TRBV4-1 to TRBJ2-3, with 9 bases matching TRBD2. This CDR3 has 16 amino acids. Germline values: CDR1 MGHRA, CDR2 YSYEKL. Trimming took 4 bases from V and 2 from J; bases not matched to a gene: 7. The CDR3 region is CASSRAGTSITDTQYF. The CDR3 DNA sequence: TGCGCCAGCAGCCGAGCCGGGACTAGCATCACAGATACGCAGTATTTT.

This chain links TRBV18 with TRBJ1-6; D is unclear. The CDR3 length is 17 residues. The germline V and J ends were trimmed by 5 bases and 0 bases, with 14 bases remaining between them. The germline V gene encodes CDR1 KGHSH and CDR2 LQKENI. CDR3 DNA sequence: TGTGCCAGCTCATCTCGACGGGAAAGCTCCTATAATTCACCCCTCCACTTT. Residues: CASSSRRESSYNSPLHF.

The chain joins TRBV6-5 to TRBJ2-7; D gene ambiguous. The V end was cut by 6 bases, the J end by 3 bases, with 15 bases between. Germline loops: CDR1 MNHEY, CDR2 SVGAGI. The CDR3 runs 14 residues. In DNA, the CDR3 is TGTGCCAGCAGAGACGGCGGCGGAGACTACGAGCAGTACTTC. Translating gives CASRDGGGDYEQYF.

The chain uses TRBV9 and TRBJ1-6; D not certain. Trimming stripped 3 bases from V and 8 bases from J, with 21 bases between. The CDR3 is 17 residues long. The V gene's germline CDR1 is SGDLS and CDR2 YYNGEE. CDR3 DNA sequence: TGTGCCAGCAGCGCCGCAATCTCCGGGTCTGGAGATTCACCCCTCCACTTT. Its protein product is CASSAAISGSGDSPLHF.

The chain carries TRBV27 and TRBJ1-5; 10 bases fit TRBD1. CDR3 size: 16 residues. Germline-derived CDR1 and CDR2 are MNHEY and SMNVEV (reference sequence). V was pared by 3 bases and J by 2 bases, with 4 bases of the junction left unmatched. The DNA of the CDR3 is TGTGCCAGCAGTTTGACAGGGGGCGCGGGCAATCAGCCCCAGCATTTT. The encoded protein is CASSLTGGAGNQPQHF.

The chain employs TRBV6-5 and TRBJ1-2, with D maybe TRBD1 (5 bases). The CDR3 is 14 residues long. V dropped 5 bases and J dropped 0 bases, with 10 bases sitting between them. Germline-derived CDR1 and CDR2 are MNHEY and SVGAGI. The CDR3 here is CASSLQGPNYGYTF. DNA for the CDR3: TGTGCCAGCAGTCTTCAGGGTCCTAACTATGGCTACACCTTC.